These T cell receptor beta chains were read from a single sample in a study of identical twins. TCRdb processed the 5' RACE reads anew with MiXCR; each CDR3 protein has one entry. This sample has fewer than 500,000 distinct CDR3 sequences, with around 24% found just once. These same data were also listed under a study on T cells expressing NK-cell markers.

Sample: CD4+ T cells sorted from blood. These receptors were taken from a woman aged 18-35 years in good health. The CDR3 runs from the conserved cysteine through the conserved F or W. Each record gives: V gene, clone size, J gene, D gene, CDR3 protein, CDR3 DNA. The D gene is left open where the match is weak. Clone size is stated in some rows and not others, as once, few, many or a class when expanded.

v_call: TRBV7-8; clone_size: few; j_call: TRBJ2-7; d_call: TRBD2; cdr3_aa: CASSTRGLAGDEQYF; cdr3_nt: TGTGCCAGCAGCACCCGGGGACTAGCGGGAGACGAGCAGTACTTC
v_call: TRBV28; clone_size: .; j_call: TRBJ1-2; d_call: .; cdr3_aa: CASRGGAEGYTF; cdr3_nt: TGTGCCAGCAGGGGGGGGGCGGAGGGCTACACCTTC
v_call: TRBV20-1; clone_size: .; j_call: TRBJ2-5; d_call: .; cdr3_aa: CSASPPILAKETQYF; cdr3_nt: TGCAGTGCTAGCCCCCCGATTCTAGCGAAAGAGACCCAGTACTTC
v_call: TRBV29-1; clone_size: few; j_call: TRBJ1-1; d_call: .; cdr3_aa: CSVVGLGGNTEAFF; cdr3_nt: TGCAGCGTTGTAGGGTTAGGAGGGAACACTGAAGCTTTCTTT
v_call: TRBV29-1; clone_size: few; j_call: TRBJ2-1; d_call: TRBD1; cdr3_aa: CSVEALWGQGNNEQFF; cdr3_nt: TGCAGCGTTGAAGCGCTCTGGGGACAGGGGAACAATGAGCAGTTCTTC
v_call: TRBV5-1; clone_size: few; j_call: TRBJ2-1; d_call: .; cdr3_aa: CASSAVGRGREQFF; cdr3_nt: TGCGCCAGCAGCGCCGTGGGGAGGGGGCGTGAGCAGTTCTTC
v_call: TRBV5-6; clone_size: .; j_call: TRBJ2-7; d_call: .; cdr3_aa: CASSSSGEHYEQYF; cdr3_nt: TGTGCCAGCAGCTCATCAGGGGAACATTACGAGCAGTACTTC
v_call: TRBV29-1; clone_size: few; j_call: TRBJ1-1; d_call: .; cdr3_aa: CSARDSANTEAFF; cdr3_nt: TGCAGCGCTCGAGACAGTGCCAACACTGAAGCTTTCTTT
v_call: TRBV5-1; clone_size: few; j_call: TRBJ2-3; d_call: .; cdr3_aa: CASRRPPTDTQYF; cdr3_nt: TGCGCCAGCCGCCGGCCCCCCACAGATACGCAGTATTTT
v_call: TRBV20-1; clone_size: .; j_call: TRBJ1-4; d_call: .; cdr3_aa: CSARPGDGGEKLFF; cdr3_nt: TGCAGTGCTCGCCCCGGGGATGGGGGTGAAAAACTGTTTTTT
v_call: TRBV5-1; clone_size: .; j_call: TRBJ2-5; d_call: TRBD1; cdr3_aa: CASSLGTGGETQYF; cdr3_nt: TGCGCCAGCAGCCTGGGGACAGGCGGGGAGACCCAGTACTTC
v_call: TRBV10-1; clone_size: .; j_call: TRBJ2-7; d_call: .; cdr3_aa: CASSPMGSSYEQYF; cdr3_nt: TGCGCCAGCAGTCCGATGGGTTCCTCCTACGAGCAGTACTTC
v_call: TRBV2; clone_size: .; j_call: TRBJ2-7; d_call: .; cdr3_aa: CASYQNVVHEQYF; cdr3_nt: TGTGCCAGCTATCAAAATGTGGTCCACGAGCAGTACTTC
v_call: TRBV20-1; clone_size: .; j_call: TRBJ2-5; d_call: .; cdr3_aa: CSARDLFRGQETQYF; cdr3_nt: TGCAGTGCTAGAGATCTTTTTCGGGGCCAAGAGACCCAGTACTTC
v_call: TRBV7-6; clone_size: few; j_call: TRBJ2-2; d_call: TRBD2; cdr3_aa: CASSLGPSGVFTGELFF; cdr3_nt: TGTGCCAGCAGCTTGGGACCCAGCGGGGTTTTCACCGGGGAGCTGTTTTTT
v_call: TRBV28; clone_size: .; j_call: TRBJ2-6; d_call: .; cdr3_aa: CATSIGTLTYSGANVLTF; cdr3_nt: TGTGCCACCAGCATAGGGACTCTTACTTACTCTGGGGCCAACGTCCTGACTTTC
v_call: TRBV5-5; clone_size: .; j_call: TRBJ2-3; d_call: .; cdr3_aa: CASSLQETDTQYF; cdr3_nt: TGTGCCAGCAGCTTGCAGGAAACAGATACGCAGTATTTT
v_call: TRBV20-1; clone_size: few; j_call: TRBJ1-2; d_call: .; cdr3_aa: CSATSRLYGYTF; cdr3_nt: TGCAGTGCCACATCGAGACTTTATGGCTACACCTTC
v_call: TRBV4-2; clone_size: .; j_call: TRBJ2-2; d_call: TRBD1; cdr3_aa: CASSTRTGDHNFQVTGELFF; cdr3_nt: TGTGCCAGCAGCACGAGGACAGGGGATCACAACTTTCAGGTCACCGGGGAGCTGTTTTTT
v_call: TRBV20-1; clone_size: few; j_call: TRBJ2-5; d_call: TRBD2; cdr3_aa: CSASKRGGTETQYF; cdr3_nt: TGCAGTGCCTCAAAGCGGGGGGGCACGGAGACCCAGTACTTC
v_call: TRBV5-1; clone_size: .; j_call: TRBJ2-7; d_call: .; cdr3_aa: CASRPGTSYEQYF; cdr3_nt: TGCGCCAGCAGACCCGGGACCAGCTACGAGCAGTACTTC